The rows below give T cell receptor beta chains drawn from one sample of a study of control samples from healthy donors and cancer patients. Sequencing used immunoSEQ multiplex PCR; TCRdb keeps in-frame clones, though not all of them. The data show 190,000 or so clones, with approximately 92% seen just once and over 1.1% held by the top ten. Material for sequencing was blood. Receptors originate from a man aged 18 to 30 in good health. Each CDR3 is given with its conserved first and last residue. The D gene is left open where the match is weak. Clone size is not always given. Where it is, it says once, few, many or a class for expanded clones.

TRBV7-2,NA,NA,TRBJ2-4,CASSLGIGRDGIQYF,TGTGCCAGCAGCTTAGGAATCGGGCGTGATGGCATTCAGTACTTC
TRBV5-1,TRBD1,NA,TRBJ1-1,CASSRDRVTEAFF,TGCGCCAGCAGTCGGGACAGAGTCACTGAAGCTTTCTTT
TRBV5-1,TRBD2,NA,TRBJ2-3,CASSGLAGGSTDTQYF,TGCGCCAGCAGCGGACTAGCGGGGGGGAGCACAGATACGCAGTATTTT
TRBV5-1,NA,NA,TRBJ2-2,CASSPSADTNTGELFF,TGCGCCAGCAGCCCCTCCGCAGACACAAACACCGGGGAGCTGTTTTTT
TRBV12-3/TRBV12-4,NA,NA,TRBJ1-3,CASSLEGNTIYF,TGTGCCAGCAGTTTAGAAGGAAACACCATATATTTT
TRBV19,NA,NA,TRBJ2-3,CASSPSLGSGLTDTQYF,TGTGCCAGTAGTCCCTCCCTAGGGTCGGGTTTGACAGATACGCAGTATTTT
TRBV6-5,TRBD1,NA,TRBJ2-1,CASSYLRDRDNNEQFF,TGTGCCAGCAGTTACCTCCGGGACAGGGATAACAATGAGCAGTTCTTC
TRBV18,NA,NA,TRBJ2-5,CASSPQRDGETQYF,TGTGCCAGCTCACCACAGAGGGATGGGGAGACCCAGTACTTC
TRBV27,TRBD2,few,TRBJ2-1,CASSPSGGAWYEQFF,TGTGCCAGCAGCCCTAGCGGGGGGGCGTGGTATGAGCAGTTCTTC
TRBV5-6,NA,NA,TRBJ1-2,CASSLFQGLDGYTF,TGTGCCAGCAGCTTGTTTCAGGGGCTCGATGGCTACACCTTC
TRBV27,NA,NA,TRBJ1-5,CASSLGARPNQPQHF,TGTGCCAGCAGTTTGGGCGCCCGTCCCAATCAGCCCCAGCATTTT
TRBV6-5,NA,NA,TRBJ1-1,CASSHTRVNTEAFF,TGTGCCAGCAGCCATACACGGGTGAACACTGAAGCTTTCTTT
TRBV4-1,NA,NA,TRBJ1-4,CASSHYMGKLFF,TGCGCCAGCAGCCATTATATGGGAAAACTGTTTTTT
TRBV27,NA,once,TRBJ1-5,CASSRTVDRQPQHF,TGTGCCAGCAGTAGGACTGTGGACAGACAGCCCCAGCATTTT
TRBV19,NA,NA,TRBJ1-6,CASSMSSFGGVDSPLHF,TGTGCCAGTAGTATGTCCTCTTTCGGGGGAGTTGACTCACCCCTCCACTTT
TRBV6-1,NA,NA,TRBJ2-3,CASSEYRATDTQYF,TGTGCCAGCAGTGAATACAGGGCGACAGATACGCAGTATTTT
TRBV30,NA,NA,TRBJ1-1,CAWTSPNRGQNTEAFF,TGTGCCTGGACCAGCCCCAACCGGGGACAGAACACTGAAGCTTTCTTT
TRBV19,TRBD1,NA,TRBJ2-3,CAIRQGDTQYF,TGTGCCATCAGACAGGGGGATACGCAGTATTTT
TRBV20-1,TRBD1,NA,TRBJ2-7,CSAYTGDEQYF,TGCAGTGCTTATACAGGGGACGAGCAGTACTTC
TRBV5-1,NA,NA,TRBJ1-1,CASSRTEEAFF,TGCGCCAGCAGCAGGACAGAGGAAGCTTTCTTT